This TCR beta chain was profiled in a study of neurological immune-mediated disorders. MiXCR was run by TCRdb on the 5' RACE reads, yielding one entry per CDR3 protein. This table holds roughly 76,000 distinct CDR3 sequences, 12% to 15% found once. This clonotype has ten or more counts. Sequenced input: PBMCs. This sequence originates from a woman aged 45-60 years in good health.

CDR3 coding DNA: TGTGCCAGCAGCTTAGAGGCCGAACTCGAGCAGTACTTC. It is translated as CASSLEAELEQYF. The gene calls are TRBV7-2 and TRBJ2-7; D call uncertain. Trimming removed 1 base at V and 6 bases at J, with 10 bases between. The length of the CDR3 is 13 residues. Germline V lookup: CDR1 SGHTA, CDR2 FQGNSA.